This entry is about one T cell receptor (beta chain). Healthy and HIV-negative, the adult donors had no recent acute infections or vaccinations. The authors loaded around 200 ng DNA, roughly 33,000 T cell genomes, into sorted-subset replicate PCRs. Assay used: immunoSEQ multiplex PCR; TCRdb lists only in-frame clones, some missing. The sample lists over a million clones, around 76% occurring once. The sample comes from a study of shared clonotypes between healthy human individuals. Study-level background: Donors were a couple of women and a few men aged 18 to 49.

This clonotype originated in a man between 18 and 35 years old in good health. Material: memory CD4+ T cells sorted from blood. The subset was: CD45RA-negative fraction.

The chain's CDR3 is CASSLVPGVDSPLHF. CDR3 DNA: TGTGCCAGCAGCTTAGTCCCAGGGGTCGATTCACCCCTCCACTTT. V is TRBV7-2 and J is TRBJ1-6, with TRBD1 as a possible D gene (6 bases). The CDR3 contains 15 residues. Between the trimmed V and J ends, which lost 1 base and 8 bases, there was a span of 12 bases. Germline V gene lookup returns CDR1 SGHTA and CDR2 FQGNSA.